Below are 20 T cell receptor beta chains sequenced from a single sample in a study of regulatory T cells in long-lasting Graves disease (dated by TCRdb to the early 2020s). What this sample's time point label stands for: persistent/refractory GD, antithyroid drugs over 5 years with positive TRAb. For both TCR sequencing and RNA sequencing, RNA was extracted from PBMCs using TRIzol. Library preparation employed multiplex PCR. Reads for this sample came from an Illumina HiSeq 4000. TCR beta libraries were built with iRepertoire HTBI primers and Arm-PCR amplification of CDR3 regions. In-frame beta chains were kept once TCRdb had trimmed the public reads at Q25 with fastp and called clones with MiXCR. Identical CDR3 protein sequences are pooled into one entry, listed with their most common genes and DNA. This sample holds a few hundred thousand distinct CDR3 sequences; about 20% were observed only once. The top ten clones comprise around 26% of the sample.

The material was peripheral blood mononuclear cells (PBMCs), obtained when the disease was refractory, from a patient treated with antithyroid drugs. Every receptor here comes from a female donor with Graves disease.

The V and J genes are TRBV19 and TRBJ1-5; 7 bases agree with TRBD1. The V segment lost 9 bases and the J segment 4 bases; nucleotides outside the gene matches: 6. CDR3 size: 13 residues. Germline CDR1 and CDR2: LNHDA and SQIVND (reference sequence). The CDR3 reads CASRDRENQPQHF. CDR3 DNA: TGTGCCAGCCGGGACAGAGAAAATCAGCCCCAGCATTTT.

This clonotype was seen a handful of times. The chain carries TRBV20-1 and TRBJ2-7; 9 positions match TRBD1. CDR1 is DFQATT, CDR2 SNEGSKA, per germline (reference sequence). CDR3 length: 15 amino acids. The trim removed 6 bases at V and 2 bases at J, leaving 11 bases unmatched. CDR3 residues: CSAYGSGTGPYEQYF. In DNA, the CDR3 is TGCAGTGCGTACGGGTCCGGGACAGGGCCCTACGAGCAGTACTTC.

This clonotype came up many times. This chain joins TRBV15 and TRBJ1-4, with 8 bases that match TRBD1. Germline assignment: CDR1 LNHNV and CDR2 YYDKDF (reference sequence). V lost 3 bases to trimming and J lost 7 bases; unmatched junction nucleotides: 16. The CDR3 totals 18 residues. The CDR3 loop reads CATSSANLAGGISEKLFF. Written as DNA, the CDR3 is TGTGCCACCAGCAGCGCTAACCTGGCAGGGGGCATCAGTGAAAAACTGTTTTTT.

This clonotype has more than one count but fewer than ten. The V call is TRBV20-1, the J call TRBJ1-4, with 9 bases fitting TRBD1. Per germline, CDR1 DFQATT and CDR2 SNEGSKA (reference sequence). V shed 6 bases and J 8 bases; nucleotides not matched to a gene: 7. The CDR3 has 13 residues. The CDR3, as DNA: TGCAGTGCCAGACAGGGGGTCGACGAAAAACTGTTTTTT. The encoded protein is CSARQGVDEKLFF.

The chain combines TRBV28 with TRBJ2-1; D gene uncertain. The germline gives CDR1 MDHEN, CDR2 SYDVKM. V was clipped by 4 bases and J by 3 bases, with 7 bases between them. The CDR3 is 13 amino acids. The CDR3 bases are TGTGCCAGCAGTTATCGTGACTACAATGAGCAGTTCTTC. It is translated as CASSYRDYNEQFF.

This clonotype was picked up many times. The chain links TRBV12-3 or TRBV12-4 to TRBJ2-5; 7 positions match TRBD2. This CDR3 comprises 16 residues. With V trimmed by 2 bases and J by 1 base, 7 bases remained unmatched. CDR3 loop: CASSLTPGLSQETQYF. CDR3 DNA sequence: TGTGCCAGCAGTTTAACCCCGGGACTATCCCAAGAGACCCAGTACTTC.

This clonotype was observed a handful of times. The CDR3 nucleotides read TGTGCCAGCAGTTTGACAGCTTCATCTCTACCCCTCCACTTT. Protein: CASSLTASSLPLHF. The rearrangement joins TRBV27 to TRBJ1-6; D may be TRBD1 (5 bases). CDR1 and CDR2 from the germline V gene are MNHEY and SMNVEV (reference sequence). The CDR3 sequence is 14 residues long. Trimming removed 3 bases from V and 12 bases from J, with 15 bases in between.

The CDR3 nucleotides read TGTGCCAGCAGAAATATAGACAGTTACCAAGAGACCCAGTACTTC. It specifies CASRNIDSYQETQYF. This chain links TRBV6-1 with TRBJ2-5, with a possible D match to TRBD1 (5 bases). Germline CDR1 reads MNHNS; CDR2 reads SASEGT. With 6 bases removed from V and 0 bases from J, the gap between germline ends came to 14 bases. The CDR3 is made up of 15 amino acids.

This clonotype was seen at least ten times. This sequence joins TRBV7-9 and TRBJ1-2; 7 bases fit TRBD1. Germline V gives CDR1 SEHNR, CDR2 FQNEAQ (reference sequence). V shed 0 bases, J shed 6 bases, and the junction held 7 bases outside the gene matches. This CDR3 has 15 amino acids. This chain's CDR3 is CASSLATTGMDGYTF. The CDR3 coding sequence is TGTGCCAGCAGCTTAGCGACGACAGGGATGGATGGCTACACCTTC. Full variable domain (rest looked up from reference TRBV7-9 and TRBJ1-2): DTGVSQNPRHKITKRGQNVTFRCDPISEHNRLYWYRQTLGQGPEFLTYFQNEAQLEKSRLLSDRFSAERPKGSFSTLEIQRTEQGDSAMYLCASSLATTGMDGYTFGSGTRLTVV.

This clonotype was detected ten times or more. V and J are TRBV6-2 or TRBV6-3 and TRBJ1-1; D gene ambiguous. The V gene lost 6 bases and the J gene lost 1 base, with 9 bases spanning the gap. Per the germline V gene, CDR1 is MNHEY and CDR2 is SVGEGT. CDR3 length: 13 amino acids. This CDR3 is CASSSVQNTEAFF. The CDR3 coding sequence is TGTGCCAGCAGCTCGGTGCAGAACACTGAAGCTTTCTTT.

The chain couples TRBV11-3 to TRBJ1-5; 7 bases map to TRBD1. Unmatched junction bases numbered 9, after V lost 3 bases and J lost 1 base. Germline lookup yields CDR1 SGHNT and CDR2 YENEEA. CDR3 length: 17 residues. For the CDR3, the DNA is TGTGCCAGCAGCTTGTTAAGGGGGCCAGGGAGCAATCAGCCCCAGCATTTT. It encodes CASSLLRGPGSNQPQHF.

A few counts support this clonotype. The chain has TRBV6-1 and TRBJ2-7; weak D call: TRBD2 (6 bases). This CDR3 has 14 amino acids. Per germline, CDR1 MNHNS and CDR2 SASEGT. The V end was cut by 4 bases, the J end by 4 bases, with 14 bases between. The CDR3 region has the DNA TGTGCCAGCAGTGGCCGGAGGGAAGTTTACGAGCAGTACTTC. This translates into CASSGRREVYEQYF.

The sample holds many counts of this clonotype. The chain combines TRBV28 with TRBJ2-2; possible D gene TRBD2, 5 bases. CDR1 and CDR2 (germline): MDHEN, SYDVKM. The CDR3 sequence is 16 residues long. V was cut by 5 bases and J by 4 bases, with 17 bases left in between. The CDR3 sequence is CASSGGVGYGTGELFF. CDR3 bases: TGTGCCAGCAGTGGAGGAGTGGGGTATGGCACCGGGGAGCTGTTTTTT.

The V and J genes are TRBV4-1 and TRBJ2-1; 7 positions agree with TRBD1. This CDR3 spans 14 amino acids. After removal of 1 base from V and 3 bases from J, the junction contained 0 bases not matched to a gene. Germline V gene lookup returns CDR1 MGHRA and CDR2 YSYEKL. The CDR3 DNA reads TGCGCCAGCAGCCAAGGGGACAGCTACAATGAGCAGTTCTTC. Its translation: CASSQGDSYNEQFF.

This clonotype was observed a few times. The J gene is TRBJ1-5, the V gene TRBV2; D remains ambiguous. The germline CDR1 and CDR2 sequences are SNHLY and FYNNEI. V lost 2 bases and J lost 0, with 5 bases in between. There are 14 residues in the CDR3. CDR3: CASSELSSNQPQHF. In nucleotides, the CDR3 is TGTGCCAGCAGTGAATTGAGTAGCAATCAGCCCCAGCATTTT. Looking up the rest from reference TRBV2 and TRBJ1-5 gives the full variable domain: EPEVTQTPSHQVTQMGQEVILRCVPISNHLYFYWYRQILGQKVEFLVSFYNNEISEKSEIFDDQFSVERPDGSNFTLKIRSTKLEDSAMYFCASSELSSNQPQHFGDGTRLSIL.

This sequence joins TRBV30 and TRBJ2-7; D call uncertain. Trimming left V 3 bases short and J 6 bases short, with 12 bases between. This CDR3 contains 12 residues. Germline CDR1 and CDR2: GTSNPN and SVGIG (reference sequence). The CDR3 reads CAWRDRVGEQYF. Written as DNA, the CDR3 is TGTGCCTGGAGGGATAGGGTTGGCGAGCAGTACTTC.

The rearrangement joins TRBV18 to TRBJ1-1; D is unclear. The CDR3 extends over 15 amino acids. The germline V gene has CDR1 KGHSH and CDR2 LQKENI. Trimming shortened V by 3 bases and J by 1 base, and 12 bases separated the two germline ends. The CDR3 nucleotides are TGTGCCAGCTCACCTAGGCTGGCAGGGAACACTGAAGCTTTCTTT. This gives the protein CASSPRLAGNTEAFF.

This chain uses TRBV12-3 or TRBV12-4 with TRBJ2-6, with a tentative D call TRBD1 (6 bases). The V end was cut by 6 bases, the J end by 3 bases, with 24 bases between. The CDR3 totals 19 residues. The chain's CDR3 is CASSRRGRGLLFGANVLTF. The CDR3 nucleotides read TGTGCCAGCAGCCGACGGGGCAGGGGTCTTCTCTTTGGGGCCAACGTCCTGACTTTC.

This clonotype was detected ten times or more. The chain recombines TRBV6-1 with TRBJ1-1; perhaps TRBD1 as D (5 bases). The length of the CDR3 is 13 residues. V was shortened by 2 bases and J by 6 bases, with 10 bases between the two germline ends. CDR1 is MNHNS and CDR2 is SASEGT in the germline V gene. Here the CDR3 DNA reads TGTGCCAGCAGTGAAAGGTCGACAGCTGAAGCTTTCTTT. The encoded protein is CASSERSTAEAFF.

This clonotype was picked up many times. The rearrangement uses TRBV2 and TRBJ2-6; possibly TRBD1 for D (6 bases). V lost 7 bases, J lost 4 bases, and 17 bases lay in between. The length of the CDR3 is 16 residues. From germline, CDR1 is SNHLY and CDR2 FYNNEI. For the CDR3, the DNA is TGTGCCAGCACCGTGCAGGGGACGTTAGGGGCCAACGTCCTGACTTTC. Residues: CASTVQGTLGANVLTF.